This paragraph reports one T cell receptor (beta chain). The antigen it recognizes is unknown. The sample holds no much larger clone one base away, and base qualities are not on file. Reading from cysteine to phenylalanine, the CDR3 counts 13 amino acids. Of the read, only the CDR3 DNA is kept; its 39 bases are in frame from base 1. CDR1 and CDR2 were assigned from the germline V gene as SGHAT and FQNNGV. Trimming removed 4 bases from V and 15 bases from J; the gene matches leave 12 bases unexplained. Healthy HIV-negative adults with no recently reported acute infections or vaccinations were included as donors. All donors were Caucasian adults living in Nashville, Tennessee, USA. CD4+ T cells were enriched by magnetic negative selection; naive cells were then positively selected on CD45RA, and the negative fraction formed the memory subset. Blood was obtained by leukapheresis, after which PBMCs were separated by Ficoll-Histopaque density gradient centrifugation and cryopreserved in liquid nitrogen vapor phase. Analytical flow cytometry was used to check the purity and quantity of every magnetically sorted T cell population. From each sorted fraction, genomic DNA was isolated and quantified by UV absorbance on a Nanodrop 2000c.

Using the deep immunoSEQ assay, multiplex PCR amplified TCR CDR3 regions from genomic DNA. Extracted genomic DNA from each cell subset was spread evenly across all wells of several immunoSEQ 96-well plates, with each plate serving as a replicate. For sorted subsets, about 0.2 ug genomic DNA, equal to tens of thousands of T cell genomes, was loaded into each replicate PCR. Purified libraries were measured with a Qubit 3.0 fluorometer, size-checked on a Bioanalyzer 2100, and measured again with the KAPA Library Quantification kit. Each immunoSEQ 96-well plate was sequenced on its own single-read 150-cycle Illumina NextSeq 550 flow cell. The original methods were these. The immunoSEQ output contained only junctional sequences without quality scores, so filtering could not match that applied to full-length reads. To assign V/J genes and CDR3, sequences were annotated against IMGT germline references using PyIR, a Python wrapper for IgBLAST v1.9. Reads were removed for weak V/J assignments (E-value above 1e-6), missing CDR3, stop codons, out-of-frame junctions, or ambiguous translated residues. A V3J clonotype was defined by an identical inferred V gene, J gene, and CDR3 amino acid sequence. Percentage overlap between repertoires was computed as shared unique clonotypes divided by the size of the smaller repertoire. Repertoire richness was assessed with RTK rarefaction, the Chao1 estimator, and Recon v2.1 estimates of unobserved clonotypes. OLGA was used to compute generation probabilities for all TCRbeta clonotypes that the gDNA method yielded from a handful of donors. In its TCRdb copy, this immuneACCESS table keeps in-frame sequences only and misses some clones. Where compared with another copy, unresolved V genes explain less than half of these, and the others have no known cause. The V and J calls and clone size were taken over from that table, and D and trimming were inferred from the DNA. This sample comprises 1 million to 1.2 million clones, 60% to 80% of them detected only once. The top ten clones comprise over 0.8% of the sample.

The entry originates in a study of shared clonotypes between healthy human individuals (dated by TCRdb to 2018 to 2020). In the study overall: The cohort included a few men and a couple of women between 18 and 49 years of age. Per donor, three plates each were used for CD4 naive and CD4 memory, two for CD8 naive, and one for CD8 memory. To estimate repertoire size and how much clonotype sharing occurs between individuals, the study deeply sequenced the blood TCR repertoires of about five healthy adults. To increase sequencing depth and limit assay-specific biases, different laboratories used diverse techniques to prepare libraries and sequence TCR repertoires. Between about 0.8 and 9 billion PBMCs per donor were obtained by leukapheresis. Study-level results and caveats: Only blood was sampled, and tissue TCR repertoires likely differ from those in blood. The genetic and exposure-history diversity represented was limited by the small number of donors. Sharing across a few donors was observed for around 5% of naive CD4, 3% to 4% of naive CD8, roughly 2.4% of memory CD4, and roughly 0.4% of memory CD8 clonotypes. Higher generation probabilities were observed for clonotypes shared by all four sorted-subset donors than for non-shared clonotypes. Rarefaction of sorted-subset datasets indicated incomplete sequencing despite the large sequencing depth. Pairwise subsampling indicated that sequencing depth was expected to affect the degree of clonotype sharing among donors. Naive subsets generally had larger estimated clonotype richness than memory subsets.

The receptor comes from a man younger than 35 in good health. Some clones in this sample may be carry-over from other donors' samples. The specimen was memory CD4+ T cells from PBMCs. The cell subset or site label, read with the paper, signifies: CD45RA-negative fraction. The chain was built from TRBV11-2 and TRBJ2-3; 8 bases in the junction line up with TRBD2. The DNA reads TGTGCCAGCAGCTGGGGGAGGGGACTAGGCCTATATTTT. Translated, it gives CASSWGRGLGLYF.